This TCR beta chain stems from a study of cytomegalovirus exposure and HLA in healthy donors. General study findings and limits: TCR beta chains numbering under 200 were designated cytomegalovirus-associated.

Note on this clone: Its antigen is as yet unknown.

The CDR3 loop spans 16 amino acids. Per the germline V gene, CDR1 is MNHNY and CDR2 is SVGAGI (reference sequence). After removal of 2 bases from V and 4 bases from J, the junction contained 5 bases not matched to a gene. The PCR was carried out with 60 Vbeta primers and 13 Jbeta primers. Sequencing used immunoSEQ multiplex PCR; TCRdb keeps in-frame clones, though not all of them. This sample yields over 150,000 clones, of which 80% are seen a single time; approximately 2% belongs to the top ten. The V call is TRBV6-6, the J call TRBJ2-3, with TRBD2 matching over 11 bases. This clonotype originated in a human donor in good health. The sequenced sample was PBMCs. The CDR3 protein is CASSYLVAGGPDTQYF. CDR3 DNA sequence: TGTGCCAGCAGTTACCTCGTAGCGGGGGGGCCAGATACGCAGTATTTT.